These T cell receptor beta chains were read from a single sample in a study of neurological immune-mediated disorders. TCRdb reanalysed the 5' RACE reads using MiXCR and keeps one entry per CDR3 protein. This table has about 81,000 distinct CDR3 sequences, roughly 4.5% appearing once. The sequencing sample was made of PBMCs. The receptors stem from an older woman with multiple sclerosis. Each CDR3 is given with its conserved first and last residue. The order of the fields is J gene, clone size, D gene, V gene, CDR3 DNA, CDR3 protein. D genes are given only for firm matches. Where a row states a size, it is once, few, many or the class of an expanded clone; other rows omit it.

TRBJ2-2 few - TRBV7-6 TGTGCCAGCAGCTTAGTTGCGACAGAGAACACCGGGGAGCTGTTTTTT CASSLVATENTGELFF
TRBJ2-3 many - TRBV12-3/TRBV12-4 TGTGCCAGCAGTTTATCCGCTCGAGATACGCAGTATTTT CASSLSARDTQYF
TRBJ2-7 many TRBD1 TRBV28 TGTGCCAGCAGTGACACCGGGACAGTCCTTTTC CASSDTGTVLF
TRBJ2-5 many TRBD2 TRBV12-3/TRBV12-4 TGTGCCAGCAGTTTTGATTTGCGGGGGGACCAAGAGACCCAGTACTTC CASSFDLRGDQETQYF
TRBJ1-6 many - TRBV5-1 TGCGCCAGCAGCTTGGCGCTCTTCGGGGGGCCAGGTTCACCCCTCCACTTT CASSLALFGGPGSPLHF
TRBJ1-1 many - TRBV9 TGTGCCAGCAGCGTAGGATTATGGGGGGGTGCTGAAGCTTTCTTT CASSVGLWGGAEAFF
TRBJ1-3 many - TRBV12-3/TRBV12-4 TGTGCCAGGAGGGGGGCAGACTCTGGAAACACCATATATTTT CARRGADSGNTIYF
TRBJ1-2 many - TRBV28 TGTGCCAGCAGTTTAGGATACACATCTAACTATGGCTACACCTTC CASSLGYTSNYGYTF
TRBJ2-5 many - TRBV20-1 TGCAGTGCGTCGACCAGTTGGGGGCAAGAGACCCAGTACTTC CSASTSWGQETQYF
TRBJ2-2 many - TRBV6-2/TRBV6-3 TGTGCCAGCACTTCGGTGACGGGGGACACCGGGGAGCTGTTTTTT CASTSVTGDTGELFF
TRBJ2-2 many - TRBV4-1 TGCGCCAGCAGCCCCGAGGGGGTCAACACCGGGGAGCTGTTTTTT CASSPEGVNTGELFF
TRBJ2-1 - TRBD2 TRBV13 TGTGCCAGCACCCCCGGGGGGGCCTCGTCTGAGCAGTTCTTC CASTPGGASSEQFF
TRBJ2-3 many TRBD2 TRBV28 TGTGCCAGCAGCCCCGCTCTAGCGGGCACAGATACGCAGTATTTT CASSPALAGTDTQYF
TRBJ1-2 - TRBD1 TRBV5-1 TGCGCCAGCAGCTCTATGACAGGGCAGGCCTATGGCTACACCTTC CASSSMTGQAYGYTF
TRBJ2-3 many TRBD2 TRBV5-1 TGCGCCAGCAGCTTAGACCCCGGGACTAGAAGAGATACGCAGTATTTT CASSLDPGTRRDTQYF
TRBJ2-3 many - TRBV20-1 TGCAGTGCTACCGGGGCTAGCCGAGATACGCAGTATTTT CSATGASRDTQYF
TRBJ2-1 many TRBD2 TRBV3-1 TGTGCCAGCAGCCCCTCGGGACTAGCGGGGGGTCTGAGCTCCTACAATGAGCAGTTCTTC CASSPSGLAGGLSSYNEQFF
TRBJ2-1 many - TRBV4-1 TGCGCCAGCAGCCAAGACTGGATGGGGGGCCCCTATGGTGAGCAGTTCTTC CASSQDWMGGPYGEQFF